This TCR beta chain emerged from a study of T cells after yellow fever vaccination. Template switching with 5'RACE generated the TCR cDNA and added a universal primer site and UMIs. TCRdb ran MiXCR on the 5' RACE reads and lists one entry per CDR3 protein. The data contain about 75,000 distinct CDR3 sequences, around 7.7% of them singletons. There are a few counts of this clonotype. This sequence was found in a man aged 18 to 29 who received the YFV17D yellow fever vaccine. The sequencing here drew on CD8+ T cells sorted from PBMCs, taken approximately 11 days after the first yellow fever vaccination.

The CDR3 DNA follows: TGTGCCTGGAGTCCGGGACAGGCCTACGAGCAGTACTTC. Translated, it gives CAWSPGQAYEQYF. V and J are TRBV30 and TRBJ2-7, with 8 bases lining up with TRBD1. The CDR3 spans 13 residues. The ends lost 2 bases at V and 2 bases at J; junction bases unmatched: 2. CDR1 GTSNPN and CDR2 SVGIG come from the germline V gene (reference sequence).